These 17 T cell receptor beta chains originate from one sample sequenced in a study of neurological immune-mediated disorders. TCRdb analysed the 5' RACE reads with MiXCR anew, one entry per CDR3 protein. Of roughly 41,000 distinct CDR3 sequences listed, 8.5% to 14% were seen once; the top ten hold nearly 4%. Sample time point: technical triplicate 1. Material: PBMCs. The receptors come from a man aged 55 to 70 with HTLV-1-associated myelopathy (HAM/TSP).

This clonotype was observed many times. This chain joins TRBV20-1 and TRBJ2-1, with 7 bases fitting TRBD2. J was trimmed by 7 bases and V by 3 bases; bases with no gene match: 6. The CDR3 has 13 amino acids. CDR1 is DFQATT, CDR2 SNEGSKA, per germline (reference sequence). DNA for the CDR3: TGCAGTGCTAGGGAGGGAGCGGGGAATGAGCAGTTCTTC. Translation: CSAREGAGNEQFF.

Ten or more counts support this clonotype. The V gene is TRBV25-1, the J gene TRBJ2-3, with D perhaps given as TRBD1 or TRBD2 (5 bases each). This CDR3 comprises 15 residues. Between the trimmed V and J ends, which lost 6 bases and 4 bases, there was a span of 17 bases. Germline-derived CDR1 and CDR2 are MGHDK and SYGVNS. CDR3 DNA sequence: TGTGCCAGCAGGAAGGGATCGGGGCCTTCAGATACGCAGTATTTT. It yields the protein CASRKGSGPSDTQYF.

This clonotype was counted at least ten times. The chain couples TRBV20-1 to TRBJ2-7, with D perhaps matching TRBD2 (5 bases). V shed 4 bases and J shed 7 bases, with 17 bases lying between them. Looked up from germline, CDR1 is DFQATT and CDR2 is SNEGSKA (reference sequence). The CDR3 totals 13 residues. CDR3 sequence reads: CSANPPGRGEQYF. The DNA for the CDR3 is TGCAGTGCTAACCCCCCTGGACGGGGTGAGCAGTACTTC.

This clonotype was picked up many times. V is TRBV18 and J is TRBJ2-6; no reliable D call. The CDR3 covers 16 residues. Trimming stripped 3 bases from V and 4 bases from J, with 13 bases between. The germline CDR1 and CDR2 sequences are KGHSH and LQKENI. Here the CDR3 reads CASSPTSTAGANVLTF. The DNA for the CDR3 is TGTGCCAGCTCACCGACGTCCACTGCGGGGGCCAACGTCCTGACTTTC.

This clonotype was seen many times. In DNA form, the CDR3 reads TGTGCCAGCTGGCCCCTAGGGGGCTACGCCTACGAGCAGTACTTC. Translation gives CASWPLGGYAYEQYF. This chain connects TRBV28 to TRBJ2-7, with TRBD1 matching 7 bases. Trimming removed 8 bases from V and 2 bases from J; junction bases left unmatched: 12. CDR1 MDHEN and CDR2 SYDVKM come from the germline V gene. CDR3 length equals 15 residues.

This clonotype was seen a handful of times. CDR3 sequence: CASRSTHGASKAPGISPEQYF. Written as DNA, the CDR3 is TGTGCAAGTCGCTCAACCCACGGGGCTTCTAAGGCCCCCGGAATCTCCCCCGAGCAGTACTTC. The J gene is TRBJ2-7, the V gene TRBV12-2; TRBD1, the D gene given by the table, was not confirmed from the DNA. TRBV12-2 is noted as a pseudogene. The CDR3 consists of 21 residues.

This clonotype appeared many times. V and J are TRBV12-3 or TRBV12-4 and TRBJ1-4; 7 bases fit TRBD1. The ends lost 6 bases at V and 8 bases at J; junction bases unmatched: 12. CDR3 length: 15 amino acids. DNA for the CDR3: TGTGCCAGCAGCCCAGGGACAGACCTTTTAGAAAAACTGTTTTTT. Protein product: CASSPGTDLLEKLFF.

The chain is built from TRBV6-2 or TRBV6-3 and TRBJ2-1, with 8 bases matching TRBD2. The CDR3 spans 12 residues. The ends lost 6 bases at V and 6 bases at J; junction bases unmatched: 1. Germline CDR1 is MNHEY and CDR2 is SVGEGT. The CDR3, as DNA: TGTGCCAGCAGCGGGAGGGTCAATGAGCAGTTCTTC. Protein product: CASSGRVNEQFF.

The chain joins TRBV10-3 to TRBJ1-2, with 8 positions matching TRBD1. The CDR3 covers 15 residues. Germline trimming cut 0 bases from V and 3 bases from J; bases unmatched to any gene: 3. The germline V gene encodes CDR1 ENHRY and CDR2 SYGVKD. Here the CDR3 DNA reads TGTGCCATCAGTGAGTCGGGGACAGGCGACTATGGCTACACCTTC. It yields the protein CAISESGTGDYGYTF.

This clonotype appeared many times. The CDR3 DNA follows: TGCGCCAGCAGCCTAGAGGACTCCCTTCGAACCCAGTACTTC. As protein: CASSLEDSLRTQYF. The rearrangement links TRBV4-1 to TRBJ2-5, with D possibly being TRBD2 (5 bases). V was cut by 4 bases and J by 8 bases, with 17 bases left in between. This CDR3 is built from 14 residues. The germline gives CDR1 MGHRA, CDR2 YSYEKL.

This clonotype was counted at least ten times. CDR3 loop: CSASGTGGSDNEQFF. The DNA for the CDR3 is TGCAGTGCTAGCGGGACAGGGGGATCAGACAATGAGCAGTTCTTC. This sequence joins TRBV20-1 and TRBJ2-1; 11 nucleotides match TRBD1. This CDR3 contains 15 residues. V gave up 3 bases and J gave up 5 bases; unmatched junction bases: 6. Germline-derived CDR1 and CDR2 are DFQATT and SNEGSKA (reference sequence).

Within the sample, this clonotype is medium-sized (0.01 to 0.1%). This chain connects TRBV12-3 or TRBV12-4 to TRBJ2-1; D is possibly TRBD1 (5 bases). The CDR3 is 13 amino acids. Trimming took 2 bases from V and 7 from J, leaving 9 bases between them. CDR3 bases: TGTGCCAGCAGTTTAAACAGGTGGAATGAGCAGTTCTTC. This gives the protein CASSLNRWNEQFF.

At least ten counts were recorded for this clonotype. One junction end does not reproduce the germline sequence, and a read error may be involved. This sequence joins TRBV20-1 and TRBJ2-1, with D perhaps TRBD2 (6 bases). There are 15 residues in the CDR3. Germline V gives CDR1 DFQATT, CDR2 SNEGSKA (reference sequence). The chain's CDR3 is CSARASARTYNEQFF. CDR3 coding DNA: TGCAGTGCGAGAGCTAGCGCCCGAACCTACAATGAGCAGTTCTTC.

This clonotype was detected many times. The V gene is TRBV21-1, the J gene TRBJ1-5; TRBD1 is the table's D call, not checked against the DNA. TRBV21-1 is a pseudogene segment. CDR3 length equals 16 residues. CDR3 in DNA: TGTGCCAGCAGCAAAGATCCGGGACACTTCCCTCAGCCCCAGCATTTT. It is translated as CASSKDPGHFPQPQHF.

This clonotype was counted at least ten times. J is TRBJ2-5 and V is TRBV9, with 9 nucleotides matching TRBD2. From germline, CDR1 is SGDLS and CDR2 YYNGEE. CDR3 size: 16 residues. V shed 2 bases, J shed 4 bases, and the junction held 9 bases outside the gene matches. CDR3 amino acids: CASSVVAGVGGETQYF. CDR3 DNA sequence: TGTGCCAGCAGCGTCGTAGCGGGAGTTGGTGGAGAGACCCAGTACTTC.

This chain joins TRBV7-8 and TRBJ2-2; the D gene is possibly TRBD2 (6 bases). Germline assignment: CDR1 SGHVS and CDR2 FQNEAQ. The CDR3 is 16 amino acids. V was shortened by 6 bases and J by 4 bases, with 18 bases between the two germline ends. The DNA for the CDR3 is TGTGCCAGCAGTTTATCAGGGCGGGATGGCACCGGGGAGCTGTTTTTT. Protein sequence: CASSLSGRDGTGELFF.

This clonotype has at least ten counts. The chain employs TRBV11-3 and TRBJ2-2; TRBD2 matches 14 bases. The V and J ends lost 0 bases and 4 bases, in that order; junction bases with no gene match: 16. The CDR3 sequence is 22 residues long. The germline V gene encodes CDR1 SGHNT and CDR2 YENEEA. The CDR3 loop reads CASSLESSGTSGSPGGTGELFF. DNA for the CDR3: TGTGCCAGCAGCTTAGAGTCCTCCGGGACTAGCGGGAGCCCGGGCGGCACCGGGGAGCTGTTTTTT.